Presented here are 5 T cell receptor beta chains from one specimen sequenced in a study of blood T cell repertoires in COVID-19. Assay: immunoSEQ multiplex PCR; the TCRdb copy retains only in-frame clones and omits some. This table has 200,000 to 250,000 clones, under 90% appearing once. Material for sequencing was PBMCs or T cells enriched from blood (not recorded which). Receptor source: a woman aged 50 to 60 who had been exposed to COVID-19.

This clone was picked up one time. The V gene is TRBV18, the J gene TRBJ2-7, with D possibly being TRBD2 (6 bases). Trimming left V 3 bases short and J 0 bases short, with 12 bases between. CDR1 and CDR2 (germline): KGHSH, LQKENI. The CDR3 runs to 15 residues. CDR3 in amino acids: CASSPAAGNSYEQYF. The CDR3 region has the DNA TGTGCCAGCTCACCGGCTGCGGGGAACTCCTACGAGCAGTACTTC. The whole variable domain, filled in from reference TRBV18 and TRBJ2-7, reads NAGVMQNPRHLVRRRGQEARLRCSPMKGHSHVYWYRQLPEEGLKFMVYLQKENIIDESGMPKERFSAEFPKEGPSILRIQQVVRGDSAAYFCASSPAAGNSYEQYFGPGTRLTVT.

The CDR3 reads CASRGQGLEGYTF. CDR3 nucleotides: TGTGCCAGCAGGGGACAGGGTTTGGAAGGCTACACCTTC. This rearrangement joins TRBV2 to TRBJ1-2; 9 bases match TRBD1. Germline V gene sequence: CDR1 SNHLY, CDR2 FYNNEI. Germline trimming cut 6 bases from V and 8 bases from J; bases unmatched to any gene: 7. The CDR3 is 13 amino acids. Full variable domain (remainder filled in from reference TRBV2 and TRBJ1-2): EPEVTQTPSHQVTQMGQEVILRCVPISNHLYFYWYRQILGQKVEFLVSFYNNEISEKSEIFDDQFSVERPDGSNFTLKIRSTKLEDSAMYFCASRGQGLEGYTFGSGTRLTVV.

The CDR3 nucleotides are TGTGCCAGCAGAAAGATTCTGACAGGGGCCCCTAGGGAGCAGTACTTC. Translating it yields CASRKILTGAPREQYF. This sequence joins TRBV27 and TRBJ2-7; 8 bases map to TRBD1. From germline, CDR1 is MNHEY and CDR2 SMNVEV (reference sequence). The CDR3 sequence is 16 residues long. V lost 6 bases to trimming and J lost 7 bases; unmatched junction nucleotides: 17.

The rearrangement joins TRBV7-9 to TRBJ1-3, with D perhaps TRBD1 (5 bases). Germline-derived CDR1 and CDR2 are SEHNR and FQNEAQ (reference sequence). This CDR3 is built from 14 residues. V was pared by 6 bases and J by 4 bases, with 13 bases between. The CDR3: CASREQAAGNTIYF. The CDR3 coding sequence is TGTGCCAGCAGAGAACAGGCGGCCGGAAACACCATATATTTT.

The chain has TRBV5-1 and TRBJ2-5; D is unclear. The CDR3 is made up of 14 amino acids. The V gene lost 3 bases and the J gene lost 4 bases, with 13 bases spanning the gap. Germline lookup yields CDR1 SGHRS and CDR2 YFSETQ. The CDR3 bases are TGCGCCAGCAGCTCCGGAGCTGTGGTAGAGACCCAGTACTTC. The encoded protein is CASSSGAVVETQYF. The full variable domain, in which reference TRBV5-1 and TRBJ2-5 provide the parts outside the CDR3, is KAGVTQTPRYLIKTRGQQVTLSCSPISGHRSVSWYQQTPGQGLQFLFEYFSETQRNKGNFPGRFSGRQFSNSRSEMNVSTLELGDSALYLCASSSGAVVETQYFGPGTRLLVL.